The 30 T cell receptor beta chains listed next were all sequenced from one sample in a study of shared clonotypes between healthy human individuals (dated by TCRdb to the early 2020s). Receptor amplification or capture employed the immunoSEQ multiplex PCR assay. The immuneACCESS repertoire file appears here via TCRdb, limited to in-frame rearrangements. These files lack a portion of the clones; in checked studies, under half of the deficit traces to unresolved V genes, and the cause of the others is not known. In all, the sample holds roughly 520,000 clones, and roughly 95% of those were seen once. The ten biggest clones cover about 0.068% of the sample. The sequencing input was naive CD4+ T cells sorted from blood. Taken with the paper, the label for cell subset or site translates to: CD45RA+ positively selected. These receptors all stem from a woman under 40 in good health.

The chain combines TRBV6-5 with TRBJ2-7; D gene ambiguous. There are 13 residues in the CDR3. Trimming left V 5 bases short and J 7 bases short, with 15 bases between. The V gene's germline CDR1 is MNHEY and CDR2 SVGAGI. CDR3 sequence: CASSPRVLGEQYF. For the CDR3, the DNA is TGTGCCAGCAGTCCCCGGGTCTTGGGGGAGCAGTACTTC.

This chain connects TRBV7-6 to TRBJ2-7, with TRBD1 matching over 7 bases. Unmatched junction bases numbered 7, after V lost 5 bases and J lost 3 bases. Germline loops: CDR1 SGHVS, CDR2 FNYEAQ. There are 14 residues in the CDR3. This chain's CDR3 is CASSPQGFRYEQYF. CDR3 nucleotides: TGTGCCAGCAGCCCACAGGGGTTCCGCTACGAGCAGTACTTC. Drawing the rest from reference TRBV7-6 and TRBJ2-7, the complete variable domain is GAGVSQSPRYKVTKRGQDVALRCDPISGHVSLYWYRQALGQGPEFLTYFNYEAQQDKSGLPNDRFSAERPEGSISTLTIQRTEQRDSAMYRCASSPQGFRYEQYFGPGTRLTVT.

The chain has TRBV15 and TRBJ2-3; 10 bases fit TRBD2. Germline V gene lookup returns CDR1 LNHNV and CDR2 YYDKDF (reference sequence). The trim removed 1 base at V and 3 bases at J, leaving 4 bases unmatched. The CDR3 extends over 16 amino acids. The CDR3 DNA reads as TGTGCCACCAGCAGAGCCGGTAGCGGGAGGACAGATACGCAGTATTTT. This encodes CATSRAGSGRTDTQYF.

The chain carries TRBV19 and TRBJ2-1; D perhaps matches TRBD2 (5 bases). The germline V and J ends were trimmed by 1 base and 5 bases, with 12 bases remaining between them. The CDR3 loop spans 15 amino acids. Germline assignment: CDR1 LNHDA and CDR2 SQIVND (reference sequence). CDR3 amino acids: CASSIGGSVHNEQFF. CDR3 in DNA: TGTGCCAGTAGTATAGGTGGTAGCGTTCACAATGAGCAGTTCTTC.

This chain joins TRBV5-1 and TRBJ1-3, with D perhaps matching TRBD1 (6 bases). V lost 3 bases and J 0 bases, leaving 19 bases between the germline ends. Germline V lookup: CDR1 SGHRS, CDR2 YFSETQ. The CDR3 is 18 amino acids. The CDR3 DNA is TGCGCCAGCAGCTGGGGCCCCGGGACACCGACCTCTGGAAACACCATATATTTT. Its translation: CASSWGPGTPTSGNTIYF.

J is TRBJ2-7 and V is TRBV30; D gene ambiguous. Deletions cut 0 bases from V and 0 bases from J, with 6 bases between. This CDR3 has 13 residues. Germline V gives CDR1 GTSNPN, CDR2 SVGIG (reference sequence). The CDR3 sequence: CAWSVLSSYEQYF. CDR3 in DNA: TGTGCCTGGAGTGTCTTGAGCTCCTACGAGCAGTACTTC. Full variable domain (remainder filled in from reference TRBV30 and TRBJ2-7): SQTIHQWPATLVQPVGSPLSLECTVEGTSNPNLYWYRQAAGRGLQLLFYSVGIGQISSEVPQNLSASRPQDRQFILSSKKLLLSDSGFYLCAWSVLSSYEQYFGPGTRLTVT.

This chain uses TRBV2 with TRBJ2-7; the match to TRBD2 covers 11 bases. The V and J ends lost 4 bases and 2 bases, in that order; junction bases with no gene match: 7. CDR3 size: 16 residues. The germline V gene has CDR1 SNHLY and CDR2 FYNNEI. In nucleotides, the CDR3 is TGTGCCAGCAGTGTGCGGATAGCGGGAGGGCCCTACGAGCAGTACTTC. Translation: CASSVRIAGGPYEQYF.

V is TRBV28 and J is TRBJ1-4; D remains unclear. Deletions cut 10 bases from V and 3 bases from J, with 12 bases between. In germline, CDR1 is MDHEN, CDR2 SYDVKM. The CDR3 sequence is 13 residues long. CDR3 amino acids: CAIRPGSNEKLFF. CDR3 sequence (DNA): TGTGCCATCAGGCCCGGCTCTAATGAAAAACTGTTTTTT.

V is TRBV19 and J is TRBJ2-1; D is ambiguous. CDR3 length equals 15 residues. CDR1 LNHDA and CDR2 SQIVND come from the germline V gene (reference sequence). V lost 8 bases and J 2 bases, leaving 16 bases between the germline ends. The CDR3: CASLAGGIPYNEQFF. CDR3 DNA: TGTGCCAGTTTGGCTGGTGGGATCCCCTACAATGAGCAGTTCTTC.

V and J are TRBV5-1 and TRBJ2-3, with 9 bases that match TRBD2. Germline values: CDR1 SGHRS, CDR2 YFSETQ. The CDR3 has 16 amino acids. V was pared by 1 base and J by 3 bases, with 6 bases of the junction left unmatched. In nucleotides, the CDR3 is TGCGCCAGCAGCTTGTCTGCGGGAGGGGGGACAGATACGCAGTATTTT. Protein sequence: CASSLSAGGGTDTQYF.

In its sample, this clone was seen a few times. The chain couples TRBV30 to TRBJ1-2; 7 bases agree with TRBD1. The CDR3 has 14 residues. Trimming took 3 bases from V and 7 from J; bases not matched to a gene: 11. Germline V lookup: CDR1 GTSNPN, CDR2 SVGIG (reference sequence). For the CDR3, the DNA is TGTGCCTGGAGGAACACAGGGGAACGGTTTGGCTACACCTTC. Amino acids: CAWRNTGERFGYTF.

The chain joins TRBV7-9 to TRBJ2-1, with TRBD2 matching 8 bases. The trim removed 1 base at V and 15 bases at J, leaving 17 bases unmatched. This CDR3 region has 16 residues. CDR1 is SEHNR, CDR2 FQNEAQ, per germline (reference sequence). The CDR3 here is CASSLEAVAGLRLLFF. CDR3 nucleotide sequence: TGTGCCAGCAGCTTAGAAGCGGTAGCGGGATTGAGGCTTCTGTTCTTC.

The gene calls are TRBV28 and TRBJ2-5; TRBD2 agrees at 7 bases. The CDR3 extends over 15 amino acids. The trim removed 6 bases at V and 4 bases at J, leaving 11 bases unmatched. CDR1 and CDR2 from the germline V gene are MDHEN and SYDVKM. CDR3 residues: CASSPGGVRGETQYF. CDR3 DNA: TGTGCCAGCAGCCCTGGGGGGGTAAGGGGAGAGACCCAGTACTTC.

In this sample, this clone turned up once. The rearrangement links TRBV5-1 to TRBJ2-5; 7 bases align to TRBD2. Losses at the gene ends were 4 bases for V and 3 bases for J; bases not matched to a gene: 6. The germline gives CDR1 SGHRS, CDR2 YFSETQ. The length of the CDR3 is 14 residues. CDR3 sequence: CASSILASEETQYF. In DNA form, the CDR3 reads TGCGCCAGCAGCATACTAGCGAGTGAAGAGACCCAGTACTTC.

The chain employs TRBV28 and TRBJ2-3; TRBD2 aligns across 7 bases. This CDR3 region has 15 residues. Germline V gene data show CDR1 as MDHEN and CDR2 as SYDVKM. Trimming removed 5 bases from V and 8 bases from J; junction bases left unmatched: 13. Written as DNA, the CDR3 is TGTGCCAGCAGTCATACCGGGACTAAGGCTGGTACGCAGTATTTT. This codes for CASSHTGTKAGTQYF.

V usage is TRBV10-1 and J usage is TRBJ1-1; no definite D call. The CDR3 consists of 15 residues. The V and J ends lost 7 bases and 1 base respectively, with 16 bases between them. Germline values: CDR1 WNHNN, CDR2 SYGVQD (reference sequence). The DNA of the CDR3 is TGCGCCAGCACTCAGGACTCCTTTGGGAACACTGAAGCTTTCTTT. Residues: CASTQDSFGNTEAFF.

This chain uses TRBV6-5 with TRBJ1-4; D remains unclear. Germline V lookup: CDR1 MNHEY, CDR2 SVGAGI. Trimming pared 3 bases from V and 10 bases from J, leaving 21 bases between. The CDR3 sequence is 16 residues long. The DNA for the CDR3 is TGTGCCAGCAGTTATGATTCCGGTGGTGCGAAAGGAAAACTGTTTTTT. Translated, it gives CASSYDSGGAKGKLFF.

V usage is TRBV7-9 and J usage is TRBJ2-3, with 15 nucleotides matching TRBD2. Trimming took 5 bases from V and 2 from J; bases not matched to a gene: 8. This CDR3 is 18 amino acids long. The germline CDR1 and CDR2 sequences are SEHNR and FQNEAQ (reference sequence). The CDR3 DNA reads TGTGCCAGCAGCCCCGGACTAGCGGGAGGGCTGACCACAGATACGCAGTATTTT. Its protein product is CASSPGLAGGLTTDTQYF.

V and J are TRBV7-2 and TRBJ2-7; possibly TRBD2 for D (6 bases). The CDR3 is made up of 15 amino acids. Trimming cost V 5 bases and J 9 bases, with 23 bases left between them. The germline CDR1 and CDR2 sequences are SGHTA and FQGNSA. The chain's CDR3 is CASSDTETRIDGQYF. The CDR3 nucleotides are TGTGCCAGCAGCGATACCGAGACTAGAATTGACGGGCAGTACTTC.

The chain links TRBV10-2 to TRBJ2-3; D may be TRBD1 (6 bases). V shed 4 bases and J shed 1 base, with 6 bases lying between them. Germline V CDR1 and CDR2: WSHSY, SAAADI. This CDR3 has 13 amino acids. CDR3 DNA: TGCGCCAGCAGTGGACAGGGCACAGATACGCAGTATTTT. Amino acids: CASSGQGTDTQYF.

This chain links TRBV19 with TRBJ2-1; no definite D call. V lost 3 bases and J 6 bases, leaving 12 bases between the germline ends. The CDR3 runs to 14 residues. The germline CDR1 and CDR2 sequences are LNHDA and SQIVND (reference sequence). This CDR3 reads CASSIVISGNEQFF. For the CDR3, the DNA is TGTGCCAGTAGTATTGTGATCTCTGGCAATGAGCAGTTCTTC.

The J gene is TRBJ2-7, the V gene TRBV19, with 7 positions matching TRBD1. The CDR3 contains 15 residues. CDR1 is LNHDA, CDR2 SQIVND, per germline (reference sequence). Trimming cost V 4 bases and J 6 bases; bases outside gene matches: 12. In DNA, the CDR3 is TGTGCCAGTAGTACCCTGACAGGGCGCCGCGGCGAGCAGTACTTC. This gives the protein CASSTLTGRRGEQYF.

The chain couples TRBV7-9 to TRBJ2-1, with D tentatively TRBD2 (6 bases). Germline CDR1 and CDR2: SEHNR and FQNEAQ (reference sequence). The CDR3 contains 15 residues. Trimming stripped 1 base from V and 6 bases from J, with 13 bases between. Here the CDR3 reads CASSLVAGFTNEQFF. The DNA for the CDR3 is TGTGCCAGCAGCTTAGTTGCGGGATTCACCAATGAGCAGTTCTTC.

The chain has TRBV6-5 and TRBJ2-7, with D perhaps TRBD2 (5 bases). V was pared by 0 bases and J by 6 bases, with 18 bases between. The V gene's germline CDR1 is MNHEY and CDR2 SVGAGI. There are 16 residues in the CDR3. The CDR3 region is CASSYSWASISLEQYF. For the CDR3, the DNA is TGTGCCAGCAGTTACTCGTGGGCTAGCATCTCCCTCGAGCAGTACTTC.

V gene TRBV7-8 combines with J gene TRBJ2-6; D perhaps matches TRBD1 (6 bases). The CDR3 is 18 residues long. CDR1 SGHVS and CDR2 FQNEAQ come from the germline V gene. V was cut by 3 bases and J by 0 bases, with 15 bases left in between. The CDR3 reads CASSFRDTLFSGANVLTF. The DNA of the CDR3 is TGTGCCAGCAGCTTCCGGGACACTCTTTTCTCTGGGGCCAACGTCCTGACTTTC.

This clone has just one count. The V gene is TRBV18, the J gene TRBJ2-5; D is uncertain. The V end was cut by 1 base, the J end by 5 bases, with 11 bases between. CDR1 is KGHSH and CDR2 is LQKENI in the germline V gene. CDR3 length: 14 residues. Here the CDR3 reads CASSPRGAFETQYF. In DNA form, the CDR3 reads TGTGCCAGCTCACCACGAGGTGCCTTCGAGACCCAGTACTTC.

J is TRBJ2-7 and V is TRBV19; the match to TRBD1 covers 8 bases. This CDR3 region has 16 residues. V dropped 2 bases and J dropped 1; count of bases not matched to a gene: 7. Germline V CDR1 and CDR2: LNHDA, SQIVND (reference sequence). CDR3 DNA sequence: TGTGCCAGTAGTATAACGAGAGGACAGGGATCCTACGAGCAGTACTTC. It encodes CASSITRGQGSYEQYF.

The table lists this clone with a count of one. V is TRBV28 and J is TRBJ1-5; 9 positions agree with TRBD1. Germline assignment: CDR1 MDHEN and CDR2 SYDVKM. The CDR3 spans 14 residues. V trimming: 3 bases; J trimming: 7 bases; junction bases outside the gene matches: 4. The CDR3 DNA reads as TGTGCCAGCAGTTTGGACAGGGGAGGACAGCCCCAGCATTTT. Translated: CASSLDRGGQPQHF.

This chain links TRBV18 with TRBJ2-7; tentatively, D is TRBD1 (5 bases). The CDR3 consists of 13 residues. Germline assignment: CDR1 KGHSH and CDR2 LQKENI. Trimming cost V 3 bases and J 3 bases, with 9 bases left between them. CDR3 DNA sequence: TGTGCCAGCTCACCGGCAGGGATCTACGAGCAGTACTTC. Protein product: CASSPAGIYEQYF. Looking up the rest from reference TRBV18 and TRBJ2-7 gives the full variable domain: NAGVMQNPRHLVRRRGQEARLRCSPMKGHSHVYWYRQLPEEGLKFMVYLQKENIIDESGMPKERFSAEFPKEGPSILRIQQVVRGDSAAYFCASSPAGIYEQYFGPGTRLTVT.

The V call is TRBV7-8, the J call TRBJ2-3; 8 positions agree with TRBD2. The CDR3 runs to 18 residues. The germline gives CDR1 SGHVS, CDR2 FQNEAQ. Losses at the gene ends were 1 base for V and 0 bases for J; bases not matched to a gene: 9. The CDR3 sequence is CASSLVWRSGASTDTQYF. CDR3 bases: TGTGCCAGCAGCTTAGTCTGGCGTAGCGGGGCTAGCACAGATACGCAGTATTTT. The complete variable domain, with remaining parts taken from reference TRBV7-8 and TRBJ2-3, reads GAGVSQSPRYKVAKRGQDVALRCDPISGHVSLFWYQQALGQGPEFLTYFQNEAQLDKSGLPSDRFFAERPEGSVSTLKIQRTQQEDSAVYLCASSLVWRSGASTDTQYFGPGTRLTVL.